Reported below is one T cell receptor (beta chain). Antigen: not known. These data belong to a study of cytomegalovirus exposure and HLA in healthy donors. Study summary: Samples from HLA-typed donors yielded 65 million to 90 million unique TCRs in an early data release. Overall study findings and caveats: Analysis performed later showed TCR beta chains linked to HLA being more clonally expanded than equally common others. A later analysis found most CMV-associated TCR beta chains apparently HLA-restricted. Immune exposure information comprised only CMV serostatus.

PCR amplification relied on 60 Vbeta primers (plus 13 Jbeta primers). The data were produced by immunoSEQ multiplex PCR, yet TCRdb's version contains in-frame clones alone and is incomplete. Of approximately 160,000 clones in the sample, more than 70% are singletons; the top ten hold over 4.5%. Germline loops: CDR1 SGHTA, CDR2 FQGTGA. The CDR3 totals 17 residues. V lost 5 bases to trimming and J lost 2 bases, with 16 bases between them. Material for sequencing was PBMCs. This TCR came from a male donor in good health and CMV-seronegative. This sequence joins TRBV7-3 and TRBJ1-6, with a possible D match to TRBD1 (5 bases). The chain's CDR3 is CASSPRGGGAYNSPLHF. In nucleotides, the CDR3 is TGTGCCAGCAGCCCCCGGGGGGGAGGGGCCTATAATTCACCCCTCCACTTT.